This T cell receptor beta chain was sequenced for a study of blood T cell repertoires in COVID-19. In the study overall: The United States, Italy and Spain were the sources of the acute and convalescent COVID-19 samples. T cells, B-cell-depleted T cells, or PBMCs provided the cDNA or gDNA that served as material.

The trim removed 4 bases at V and 6 bases at J, leaving 1 base unmatched. This CDR3 has 12 residues. Original processing methods: Cell counts per sample came from amplifying reference gene primers. The method was immunoSEQ multiplex PCR; TCRdb's version includes in-frame clones alone and lacks a portion of them. From that table come the V and J calls and clone size; the DNA was used to work out D and trimming. The sample carries approximately 440,000 clones, approximately 90% recorded once. Which cohort a participant joined came from the clinical history participants gave. The chain uses TRBV12-3 or TRBV12-4 and TRBJ1-1; 8 bases are a match to TRBD1. Sequencing was performed on PBMCs or T cells enriched from blood (not recorded which). The sequence was collected from a young woman who had recovered from COVID-19. CDR3 DNA sequence: TGTGCCAGCAGTTCAGGGGGCTCTGAAGCTTTCTTT. This sequence encodes CASSSGGSEAFF.